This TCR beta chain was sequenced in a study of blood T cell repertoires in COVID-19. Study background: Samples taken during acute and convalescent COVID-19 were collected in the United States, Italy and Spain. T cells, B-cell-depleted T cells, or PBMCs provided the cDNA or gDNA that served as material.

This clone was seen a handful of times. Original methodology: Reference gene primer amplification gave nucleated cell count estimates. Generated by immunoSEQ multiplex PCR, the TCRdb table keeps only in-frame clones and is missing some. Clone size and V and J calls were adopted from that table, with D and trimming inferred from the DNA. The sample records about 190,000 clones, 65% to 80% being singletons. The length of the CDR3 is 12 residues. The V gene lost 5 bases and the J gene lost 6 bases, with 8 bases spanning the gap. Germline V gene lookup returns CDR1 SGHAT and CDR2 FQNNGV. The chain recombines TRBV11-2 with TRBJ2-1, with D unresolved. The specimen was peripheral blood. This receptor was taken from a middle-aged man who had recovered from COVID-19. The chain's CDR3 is CASSPLGNEQFF. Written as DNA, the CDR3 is TGTGCCAGCAGCCCCCTCGGCAATGAGCAGTTCTTC.